This T cell receptor (beta chain) was recovered during a study of technical replicates of blood from a few donors (TCRdb year 2017). The V end gives up 4 bases and the J end 7 bases, leaving 11 bases in the junction not matched to a gene. From its cysteine to its phenylalanine, the CDR3 spans 17 amino acids. The read is trimmed to its CDR3 DNA, 51 bases read in frame from base 1. From the germline V gene (reference sequence), CDR1 is LNHDA and CDR2 is SQIVND. This clone was seen a single time. No antigen is known for it. Per-nucleotide qualities are absent, and no much larger clonotype sits a single base away. Preparation of the library involved the immunoSEQ multiplex PCR assay. TCRdb took this table from immuneACCESS and kept in-frame rearrangements with V and J called. Such tables lack part of the clones; where checked against another copy, unresolved V genes explain under half of the gap, and the rest is unexplained. This sample lists 55,000 to 70,000 clones; 89% were detected once. The ten largest make up approximately 4.8% of the sample.

The sequence is built from TRBV19 and TRBJ2-2, and 11 junction bases match TRBD2. Sequences were obtained from PBMCs. The origin of this receptor is a human donor in good health. Some clones in this sample may be carry-over from other donors' samples. The CDR3: CASSTAIAGGPVGELFF. The DNA reads as follows: TGTGCCAGTAGTACCGCCATAGCGGGGGGGCCCGTCGGGGAGCTGTTTTTT. The variable domain in full, with residues beyond the CDR3 obtained from the reference TRBV19 and TRBJ2-2 genes, is DGGITQSPKYLFRKEGQNVTLSCEQNLNHDAMYWYRQDPGQGLRLIYYSQIVNDFQKGDIAEGYSVSREKKESFPLTVTSAQKNPTAFYLCASSTAIAGGPVGELFFGEGSRLTVL.